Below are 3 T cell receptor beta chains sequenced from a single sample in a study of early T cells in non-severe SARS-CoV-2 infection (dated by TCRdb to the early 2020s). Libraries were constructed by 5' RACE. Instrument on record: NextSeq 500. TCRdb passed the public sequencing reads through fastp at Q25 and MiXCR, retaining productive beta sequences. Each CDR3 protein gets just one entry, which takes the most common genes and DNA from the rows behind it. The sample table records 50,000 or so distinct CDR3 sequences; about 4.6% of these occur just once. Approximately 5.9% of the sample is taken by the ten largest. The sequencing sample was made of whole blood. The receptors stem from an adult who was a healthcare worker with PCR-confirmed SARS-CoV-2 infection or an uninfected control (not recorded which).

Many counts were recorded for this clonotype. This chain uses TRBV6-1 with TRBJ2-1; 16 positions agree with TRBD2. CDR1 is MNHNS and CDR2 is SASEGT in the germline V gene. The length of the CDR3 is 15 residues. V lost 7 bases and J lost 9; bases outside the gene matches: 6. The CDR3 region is CASTGTSGGASEQFF. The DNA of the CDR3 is TGTGCCAGCACTGGGACTAGCGGGGGGGCCAGTGAGCAGTTCTTC.

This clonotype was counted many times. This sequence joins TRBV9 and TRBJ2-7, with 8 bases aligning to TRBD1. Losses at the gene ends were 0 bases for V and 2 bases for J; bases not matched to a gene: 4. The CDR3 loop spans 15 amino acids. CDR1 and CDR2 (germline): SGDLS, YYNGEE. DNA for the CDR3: TGTGCCAGCAGCGTAGAGGACAGGGCGGCCTACGAGCAGTACTTC. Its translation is CASSVEDRAAYEQYF. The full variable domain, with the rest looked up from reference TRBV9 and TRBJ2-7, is DSGVTQTPKHLITATGQRVTLRCSPRSGDLSVYWYQQSLDQGLQFLIQYYNGEERAKGNILERFSAQQFPDLHSELNLSSLELGDSALYFCASSVEDRAAYEQYFGPGTRLTVT.

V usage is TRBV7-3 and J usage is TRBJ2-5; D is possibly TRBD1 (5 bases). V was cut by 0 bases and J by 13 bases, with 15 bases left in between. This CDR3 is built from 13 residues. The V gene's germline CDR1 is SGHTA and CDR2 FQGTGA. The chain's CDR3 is CASSLTMDTMRYF. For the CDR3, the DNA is TGTGCCAGCAGCTTAACAATGGACACAATGAGGTACTTC.